The rows below give T cell receptor beta chains drawn from one sample of a study of blood T cells in healthy people across ages. MiXCR was run by TCRdb on the 5' RACE reads, yielding one entry per CDR3 protein. The sample shows around 1,800,000 distinct CDR3 sequences, 35% to 50% of them seen only once. Sequencing was done on a sample of blood. These TCRs come from a human donor in good health. CDR3s include the opening cysteine and the closing phenylalanine or tryptophan. D genes are given only for firm matches. Size values are once, few and many counts, or a class for expanded clones, and some rows have none.

d_gene	v_gene	j_gene	abundance	CDR3aa	CDR3nt
.	TRBV4-3	TRBJ2-3	.	CASSQELGNTQYF	TGCGCCAGCAGCCAAGAACTTGGAAATACGCAGTATTTT
TRBD1	TRBV10-3	TRBJ1-5	.	CAISESTGSGQPQHF	TGTGCCATCAGTGAGTCGACAGGGTCGGGTCAGCCCCAGCATTTT
.	TRBV10-3	TRBJ2-5	once	CAIGESGGEETQYF	TGTGCCATCGGTGAGTCTGGGGGTGAGGAGACCCAGTACTTC
.	TRBV29-1	TRBJ2-2	.	CSAAGEFGSTGELFF	TGCAGCGCCGCAGGGGAATTCGGTAGCACCGGGGAGCTGTTTTTT
.	TRBV20-1	TRBJ2-7	.	CSAILVDGGSYEQYF	TGCAGTGCTATCCTGGTGGACGGTGGGTCCTACGAGCAGTACTTC
.	TRBV30	TRBJ2-1	few	CAWAGTYNNEQFF	TGTGCCTGGGCCGGGACATACAACAATGAGCAGTTCTTC
.	TRBV4-3	TRBJ1-2	.	CASSQEYGVGQGFRLLNYGYTF	TGCGCCAGCAGCCAAGAATACGGGGTGGGGCAGGGGTTCCGTTTGCTTAACTATGGCTACACCTTC
TRBD2	TRBV7-2	TRBJ2-7	few	CASSLGAGGHWGEQYF	TGTGCCAGCAGCTTAGGGGCGGGGGGCCATTGGGGCGAGCAGTACTTC
.	TRBV6-2/TRBV6-3	TRBJ1-2	few	CASSYRVRANYGYTF	TGTGCCAGCAGTTACAGGGTCCGAGCTAACTATGGCTACACCTTC
TRBD1	TRBV10-3	TRBJ2-5	.	CAIRIRGQPGETQYF	TGTGCCATCAGGATACGGGGACAGCCCGGGGAGACCCAGTACTTC
.	TRBV6-6	TRBJ2-6	.	CASRPDGGLSGANVRTF	TGTGCCAGCAGACCGGACGGAGGCCTATCTGGGGCCAACGTCCGGACTTTC
TRBD1	TRBV5-5	TRBJ2-2	.	CASSLSTGRAGELFF	TGTGCCAGCAGCTTGTCGACAGGGCGGGCCGGGGAGCTGTTTTTT
TRBD1	TRBV5-1	TRBJ1-6	few	CASSFSTGTGSFSPLHF	TGCGCCAGCAGCTTCTCCACCGGGACAGGGTCATTCTCACCCCTCCACTTT
.	TRBV12-5	TRBJ2-1	.	CASGGNRGDDDFSYNEQFF	TGTGCTAGTGGTGGCAATCGCGGGGATGATGATTTTTCCTACAATGAGCAGTTCTTC
.	TRBV9	TRBJ2-3	.	CASSPINLAGQEYF	TGTGCCAGCAGCCCTATAAATTTGGCGGGACAAGAGTATTTT
TRBD1	TRBV4-2	TRBJ2-1	.	CASSQETGGSYNEQFF	TGTGCCAGCAGCCAGGAGACAGGGGGGTCCTACAATGAGCAGTTCTTC
.	TRBV7-9	TRBJ1-2	.	CASSSGDRGANCGYTF	TGTGCCAGCAGCTCCGGGGACCGAGGGGCCAACTGTGGCTACACCTTC
.	TRBV6-1	TRBJ2-7	.	CASSEAGVPSSYEQYF	TGTGCCAGCAGTGAAGCAGGGGTCCCTTCCTCCTACGAGCAGTACTTC
TRBD1	TRBV10-3	TRBJ1-1	.	CAIRLSGTGYSEAFF	TGTGCCATCAGGCTCTCCGGGACAGGGTATTCTGAAGCTTTCTTT
TRBD2	TRBV7-2	TRBJ2-1	once	CASSPRGGLAGGINEQFF	TGTGCCAGCAGCCCGAGAGGAGGGCTAGCGGGGGGGATCAATGAGCAGTTCTTC
.	TRBV29-1	TRBJ2-7	many	CSVEDGDSSYEQYF	TGCAGCGTTGAAGACGGAGACAGTTCCTACGAGCAGTACTTC
.	TRBV15	TRBJ2-3	.	CATSRDLGKLNTQYF	TGTGCCACCAGCAGAGATCTCGGGAAGTTGAATACGCAGTATTTT